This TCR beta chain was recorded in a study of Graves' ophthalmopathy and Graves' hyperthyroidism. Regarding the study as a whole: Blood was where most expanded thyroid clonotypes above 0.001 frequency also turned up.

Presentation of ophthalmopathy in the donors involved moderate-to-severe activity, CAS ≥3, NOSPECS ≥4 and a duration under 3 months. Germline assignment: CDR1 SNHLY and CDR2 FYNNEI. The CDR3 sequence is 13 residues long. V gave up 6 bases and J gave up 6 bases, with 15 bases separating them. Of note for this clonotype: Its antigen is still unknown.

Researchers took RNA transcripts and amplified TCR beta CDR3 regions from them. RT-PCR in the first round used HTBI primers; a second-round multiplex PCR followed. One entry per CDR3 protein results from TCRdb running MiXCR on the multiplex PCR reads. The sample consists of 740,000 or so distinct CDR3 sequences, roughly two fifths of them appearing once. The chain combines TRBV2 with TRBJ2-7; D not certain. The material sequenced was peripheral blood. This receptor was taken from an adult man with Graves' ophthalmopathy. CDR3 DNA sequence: TGTGCCAGCAGGCCAATGCAGTTCGGCGAGCAGTACTTC. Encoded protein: CASRPMQFGEQYF.